Presented here are 4 T cell receptor beta chains from one specimen sequenced in a study of vaccination and CD4 T cells after COVID-19. Time point of the sample: late sampling 161 to 241 days after vaccination in three convalescent patients. The treatment here: roughly ten-day PBMC culture with coronavirus spike peptide pools or control peptides (ViraFEST assay). These receptors lack a known antigen. The Oncomine TCR Beta short-read assay was applied to DNA of cultured CD4+ T cells. TCRdb independently ran MiXCR on the PCR reads; one entry per CDR3 protein. Found here are under 20,000 distinct CDR3 sequences, around 50% of them singletons; the top ten hold around 21%. Sequencing used CD4+ T cells from blood, cultured in vitro, obtained about 7 months after SARS-CoV-2 vaccination. These receptor sequences come from a human donor who had recovered from COVID-19.

This clonotype was detected only a few times. The rearrangement joins TRBV20-1 to TRBJ2-4; D remains unclear. V was clipped by 1 base and J by 11 bases, with 15 bases between them. Looked up from germline, CDR1 is DFQATT and CDR2 is SNEGSKA (reference sequence). CDR3 length equals 13 residues. The CDR3 DNA reads TGCAGTGCTAGAGGTGTGTCGACCACGCTTCAGTACTTC. It is translated as CSARGVSTTLQYF.

The rearrangement joins TRBV4-1 to TRBJ2-7, with no clear D. Germline-derived CDR1 and CDR2 are MGHRA and YSYEKL. CDR3 length equals 16 residues. V was pared by 4 bases and J by 0 bases, with 16 bases between. CDR3 sequence reads: CASSRFPTENSYEQYF. The CDR3 region has the DNA TGCGCCAGCAGCCGTTTTCCAACAGAAAACTCCTACGAGCAGTACTTC.

This chain links TRBV15 with TRBJ2-2; unclear D gene. Trimming shortened V by 3 bases and J by 1 base, and 6 bases separated the two germline ends. Germline assignment: CDR1 LNHNV and CDR2 YYDKDF (reference sequence). There are 14 residues in the CDR3. The CDR3 spells CATSRTVNTGELFF. The CDR3, as DNA: TGTGCCACCAGCAGGACCGTGAACACCGGGGAGCTGTTTTTT.

This chain connects TRBV7-2 to TRBJ2-7; D call uncertain. The germline V gene encodes CDR1 SGHTA and CDR2 FQGNSA. The CDR3 spans 15 residues. V was cut by 4 bases and J by 1 base, with 14 bases left in between. This CDR3 reads CASSSRWTVSYEQYF. The CDR3 DNA sequence: TGTGCCAGCAGCTCCCGGTGGACGGTATCCTACGAGCAGTACTTC.